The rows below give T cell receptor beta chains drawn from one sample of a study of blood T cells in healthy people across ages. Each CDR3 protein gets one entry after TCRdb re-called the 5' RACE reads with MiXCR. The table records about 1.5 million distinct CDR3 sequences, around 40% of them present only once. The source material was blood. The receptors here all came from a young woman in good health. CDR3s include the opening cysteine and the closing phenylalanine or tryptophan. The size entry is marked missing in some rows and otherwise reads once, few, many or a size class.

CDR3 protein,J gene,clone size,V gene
CASSLAGDRNTEAFF,TRBJ1-1,few,TRBV5-1
CSARAYTEAFF,TRBJ1-1,NA,TRBV20-1
CASSQLSGSFNEQYF,TRBJ2-7,NA,TRBV11-2
CASSHSSMMNTEAFF,TRBJ1-1,NA,TRBV5-1
CSVAQDPGSGYTF,TRBJ1-2,many,TRBV29-1
CASSLVLAGAYSTDTQYF,TRBJ2-3,NA,TRBV27
CASSAPGTGNTGELFF,TRBJ2-2,few,TRBV9
CSAREGLSNQPQHF,TRBJ1-5,many,TRBV20-1
CASNGQDWYNEQFF,TRBJ2-1,NA,TRBV25-1
CASMWTRSYNEQFF,TRBJ2-1,NA,TRBV2
CASSHPGGQNEQFF,TRBJ2-1,NA,TRBV18
CASSLSLSVPEKLFF,TRBJ1-4,few,TRBV12-3/TRBV12-4
CATSKDRGQGNQPQHF,TRBJ1-5,NA,TRBV15
CASTVFRGGSLYYGYTF,TRBJ1-2,NA,TRBV30
CASSLFAGYEQYF,TRBJ2-7,few,TRBV27
CASSLDPRNYEQYF,TRBJ2-7,NA,TRBV7-2
CASSPGAGGHPGQFF,TRBJ2-1,NA,TRBV12-3/TRBV12-4
CASSASTGNYGYTF,TRBJ1-2,NA,TRBV27
CASRGSSYNSPLHF,TRBJ1-6,NA,TRBV12-3/TRBV12-4
CASSLDWASNSPLHF,TRBJ1-6,many,TRBV27
CAISPRGGQETQYF,TRBJ2-5,NA,TRBV10-3
CASITRHRSNQPQHF,TRBJ1-5,NA,TRBV27
CATSRGVTGDNEQFF,TRBJ2-1,NA,TRBV15
CASKTAASNEKLFF,TRBJ1-4,NA,TRBV27
CAISESGVGVTGYSYTF,TRBJ1-2,NA,TRBV10-3
CASSPAQGISYNEQFF,TRBJ2-1,NA,TRBV9
CATSEGGVLSYNEQFF,TRBJ2-1,few,TRBV24-1
CASRPRGLSSYNEQFF,TRBJ2-1,few,TRBV12-3/TRBV12-4
CASSLEWQGVIGDEQFF,TRBJ2-1,NA,TRBV5-1